This T cell receptor (beta chain) appears in the sequencing data of a study of cytomegalovirus exposure and HLA in healthy donors. Study results and caveats: When presence/absence was analysed, sequencing depth was taken to be roughly uniform across donors. Indistinguishable V segments, including TRBV6-2 and TRBV6-3, were excluded.

60 Vbeta and 13 Jbeta primers were used in PCR. Some clones are missing from TCRdb's copy, which holds only in-frame ones; the method was immunoSEQ multiplex PCR. Of about 120,000 clones in the sample, about three quarters were seen once. The V and J ends lost 2 bases and 7 bases, in that order; junction bases with no gene match: 6. The CDR3 totals 17 residues. The germline CDR1 and CDR2 sequences are MGHRA and YSYEKL. This clone showed up just once. Its matching antigen is unknown. The TCR sequence derives from a middle-aged woman in good health and CMV-seropositive. Sequenced: PBMCs. The gene calls are TRBV4-1 and TRBJ2-1; 15 bases fit TRBD2. The CDR3 sequence is CASSQRTSGGALNEQFF. The DNA for the CDR3 is TGCGCCAGCAGCCAAAGGACTAGCGGGGGGGCTTTAAATGAGCAGTTCTTC.